One and the same sample provided the 3 T cell receptor beta chains below, sequenced in a study of OX40 agonist ivuxolimab in advanced cancers. Assay used: immunoSEQ multiplex PCR; TCRdb lists only in-frame clones, some missing. The sample includes about 35,000 clones, 65% to 75% of them seen just once. This material consisted of CD4+ or CD8+ T cells sorted from blood, taken in a trial of the OX40 agonist ivuxolimab. These receptor sequences come from an adult with an advanced solid tumor such as melanoma, head and neck, liver or kidney cancer.

The genes are TRBV6-1 and TRBJ2-7, with D unresolved. The CDR3 has 13 residues. Trimming removed 4 bases from V and 2 bases from J, with 9 bases in between. Germline values: CDR1 MNHNS, CDR2 SASEGT. The CDR3 nucleotides are TGTGCCAGCAGTGTGGAAGGAGCCTACGAGCAGTACGTC. It encodes CASSVEGAYEQYV.

The V and J genes are TRBV19 and TRBJ2-7; D is perhaps TRBD1 (5 bases). CDR1 is LNHDA and CDR2 is SQIVND in the germline V gene (reference sequence). The CDR3 consists of 15 residues. V was pared by 3 bases and J by 4 bases, with 16 bases between. CDR3 bases: TGTGCCAGTAGTATCAAAGCCAGGGAAACGTACGAGCAGTACTTC. Translation gives CASSIKARETYEQYF. The complete variable domain, with remaining parts taken from reference TRBV19 and TRBJ2-7, reads DGGITQSPKYLFRKEGQNVTLSCEQNLNHDAMYWYRQDPGQGLRLIYYSQIVNDFQKGDIAEGYSVSREKKESFPLTVTSAQKNPTAFYLCASSIKARETYEQYFGPGTRLTVT.

The V call is TRBV19, the J call TRBJ1-5, with D possibly TRBD1 on 6 matching bases. CDR1 is LNHDA, CDR2 SQIVND, per germline (reference sequence). The CDR3 consists of 15 residues. V lost 7 bases, J lost 2 bases, and 15 bases lay in between. CDR3 in amino acids: CASTLTGFGNQPQHF. For the CDR3, the DNA is TGTGCCAGTACTCTCACAGGGTTCGGCAATCAGCCCCAGCATTTT.